Each of the 12 T cell receptor beta chains below was sequenced from the same sample in a study of regulatory T cells in long-lasting Graves disease. CDR3-region Arm-PCR and iRepertoire HTBI primers produced the TCR beta libraries. A single record per CDR3 protein comes from TCRdb applying MiXCR to the multiplex PCR reads. The data show fewer than 350,000 distinct CDR3 sequences, more than 15% seen once. Stated time point: newly diagnosed GD, antithyroid drugs for less than 3 months. PBMCs were the source of the RNA used for TCR sequencing. Here the sequenced sample was peripheral blood mononuclear cells (PBMCs), taken at new diagnosis, from a patient treated with antithyroid drugs. The receptors were sampled from a female donor with Graves disease.

The chain uses TRBV14 and TRBJ1-1, with no clear D. Trimming took off 4 bases at V and 4 bases at J, with 7 bases between the two ends. In germline, CDR1 is SGHDN, CDR2 FVKESK. The CDR3 is 12 residues long. The CDR3 nucleotides read TGTGCCAGCAGCCGTGAGAGCACTGAAGCTTTCTTT. Amino acid sequence: CASSRESTEAFF.

This clonotype was counted at least ten times. V usage is TRBV2 and J usage is TRBJ2-5; no definite D call. The V gene's germline CDR1 is SNHLY and CDR2 FYNNEI. V was pared by 3 bases and J by 5 bases, with 10 bases between. The length of the CDR3 is 13 residues. The CDR3 sequence: CASSDIPGETQYF. As DNA, the CDR3 is TGTGCCAGCAGTGACATACCGGGCGAGACCCAGTACTTC.

The V call is TRBV20-1, the J call TRBJ2-1; perhaps TRBD2 as D (5 bases). Trimming stripped 0 bases from V and 4 bases from J, with 10 bases between. In germline, CDR1 is DFQATT, CDR2 SNEGSKA (reference sequence). This CDR3 has 14 residues. CDR3 nucleotide sequence: TGCAGTGCTAGAGAATGGGAGAAATACAATGAGCAGTTCTTC. Protein sequence: CSAREWEKYNEQFF.

This clonotype was detected many times. The V call is TRBV19, the J call TRBJ1-1, with a possible D match to TRBD1 (6 bases). Deletions cut 7 bases from V and 8 bases from J, with 20 bases between. This CDR3 spans 14 amino acids. Per the germline V gene, CDR1 is LNHDA and CDR2 is SQIVND (reference sequence). The DNA of the CDR3 is TGTGCCAGTACTGTCAGGGGCGTAATAGGAGAAGCTTTCTTT. It encodes CASTVRGVIGEAFF.

This rearrangement joins TRBV2 to TRBJ1-6; D gene unclear. Germline V gives CDR1 SNHLY, CDR2 FYNNEI. The CDR3 is made up of 15 amino acids. Trimming left V 3 bases short and J 9 bases short, with 15 bases between. The CDR3 region is CASSDINGLGSPLHF. CDR3 bases: TGTGCCAGCAGTGATATCAACGGGCTTGGTTCACCCCTCCACTTT.

There are many counts of this clonotype. This rearrangement joins TRBV19 to TRBJ1-5, with TRBD1 identical over 8 bases. The CDR3 is made up of 15 amino acids. With 6 bases clipped from V and 4 bases from J, the junction kept 8 bases outside the gene matches. Germline V gene sequence: CDR1 LNHDA, CDR2 SQIVND (reference sequence). CDR3 bases: TGTGCCAGTAGAAGCCAGTGGACAGGGAATCAGCCCCAGCATTTT. It is translated as CASRSQWTGNQPQHF.

In this sample, this clonotype turned up many times. V usage is TRBV30 and J usage is TRBJ1-4, with D maybe TRBD1 (5 bases). Germline V gene sequence: CDR1 GTSNPN, CDR2 SVGIG (reference sequence). CDR3 length equals 14 residues. V lost 2 bases and J 3 bases, leaving 10 bases between the germline ends. CDR3 in amino acids: CAWSSGTANEKLFF. DNA of the CDR3: TGTGCCTGGAGTTCCGGGACGGCTAATGAAAAACTGTTTTTT.

A remark on this clonotype: This likely came from a read error, as a far larger clone is one base away. The gene calls are TRBV10-3 and TRBJ2-1; D not certain. In germline, CDR1 is ENHRY, CDR2 SYGVKD. Trimming left V 2 bases short and J 10 bases short, with 12 bases between. CDR3 length equals 13 residues. The CDR3 DNA sequence: TGTGCCATCAGTGAGGGTAATCGGTACGAGCAGTTCTTC. It translates to CAISEGNRYEQFF.

To note about this clonotype: This may be a read error: a much more frequent sequence differs by one nucleotide. The chain is built from TRBV20-1 and TRBJ1-2; 8 bases are a match to TRBD1. CDR1 is DFQATT and CDR2 is SNEGSKA in the germline V gene (reference sequence). This CDR3 is 17 amino acids long. In DNA, the CDR3 is TGCAGTGCTAGAGATTCCGGGACAGGCCGAGCTAACTATGGCTACATCTTC. It yields the protein CSARDSGTGRANYGYIF.

The rearrangement uses TRBV7-9 and TRBJ1-1; D may be TRBD1 (6 bases). This CDR3 spans 14 amino acids. Trimming took off 5 bases at V and 4 bases at J, with 14 bases between the two ends. In germline, CDR1 is SEHNR, CDR2 FQNEAQ (reference sequence). Here the CDR3 reads CASSPRDTGTEAFF. The CDR3 DNA is TGTGCCAGCAGCCCTCGGGACACGGGCACTGAAGCTTTCTTT.

Concerning this clonotype itself: This likely came from a read error, as a far larger clone is one base away. The chain joins TRBV7-9 to TRBJ2-1, with D maybe TRBD2 (6 bases). CDR1 is SEHNR, CDR2 FQNEAQ, per germline (reference sequence). The CDR3 consists of 14 residues. Trimming took 5 bases from V and 10 from J, leaving 18 bases between them. CDR3 in DNA: TGTGCCAGCAGCCCCACTGGCGGGACCTACGAGCAGTTCTTC. It codes for CASSPTGGTYEQFF.

Note on this clonotype: Being one base from a much bigger clone, this may be a read error. CDR3 amino acids: CANSLAPGQGAYEQYF. The DNA of the CDR3 is TGTGCCAACAGTTTAGCGCCGGGACAGGGGGCCTACGAGCAGTACTTC. J is TRBJ2-7 and V is TRBV12-3 or TRBV12-4; 11 nucleotides agree with TRBD1. The CDR3 covers 16 residues.